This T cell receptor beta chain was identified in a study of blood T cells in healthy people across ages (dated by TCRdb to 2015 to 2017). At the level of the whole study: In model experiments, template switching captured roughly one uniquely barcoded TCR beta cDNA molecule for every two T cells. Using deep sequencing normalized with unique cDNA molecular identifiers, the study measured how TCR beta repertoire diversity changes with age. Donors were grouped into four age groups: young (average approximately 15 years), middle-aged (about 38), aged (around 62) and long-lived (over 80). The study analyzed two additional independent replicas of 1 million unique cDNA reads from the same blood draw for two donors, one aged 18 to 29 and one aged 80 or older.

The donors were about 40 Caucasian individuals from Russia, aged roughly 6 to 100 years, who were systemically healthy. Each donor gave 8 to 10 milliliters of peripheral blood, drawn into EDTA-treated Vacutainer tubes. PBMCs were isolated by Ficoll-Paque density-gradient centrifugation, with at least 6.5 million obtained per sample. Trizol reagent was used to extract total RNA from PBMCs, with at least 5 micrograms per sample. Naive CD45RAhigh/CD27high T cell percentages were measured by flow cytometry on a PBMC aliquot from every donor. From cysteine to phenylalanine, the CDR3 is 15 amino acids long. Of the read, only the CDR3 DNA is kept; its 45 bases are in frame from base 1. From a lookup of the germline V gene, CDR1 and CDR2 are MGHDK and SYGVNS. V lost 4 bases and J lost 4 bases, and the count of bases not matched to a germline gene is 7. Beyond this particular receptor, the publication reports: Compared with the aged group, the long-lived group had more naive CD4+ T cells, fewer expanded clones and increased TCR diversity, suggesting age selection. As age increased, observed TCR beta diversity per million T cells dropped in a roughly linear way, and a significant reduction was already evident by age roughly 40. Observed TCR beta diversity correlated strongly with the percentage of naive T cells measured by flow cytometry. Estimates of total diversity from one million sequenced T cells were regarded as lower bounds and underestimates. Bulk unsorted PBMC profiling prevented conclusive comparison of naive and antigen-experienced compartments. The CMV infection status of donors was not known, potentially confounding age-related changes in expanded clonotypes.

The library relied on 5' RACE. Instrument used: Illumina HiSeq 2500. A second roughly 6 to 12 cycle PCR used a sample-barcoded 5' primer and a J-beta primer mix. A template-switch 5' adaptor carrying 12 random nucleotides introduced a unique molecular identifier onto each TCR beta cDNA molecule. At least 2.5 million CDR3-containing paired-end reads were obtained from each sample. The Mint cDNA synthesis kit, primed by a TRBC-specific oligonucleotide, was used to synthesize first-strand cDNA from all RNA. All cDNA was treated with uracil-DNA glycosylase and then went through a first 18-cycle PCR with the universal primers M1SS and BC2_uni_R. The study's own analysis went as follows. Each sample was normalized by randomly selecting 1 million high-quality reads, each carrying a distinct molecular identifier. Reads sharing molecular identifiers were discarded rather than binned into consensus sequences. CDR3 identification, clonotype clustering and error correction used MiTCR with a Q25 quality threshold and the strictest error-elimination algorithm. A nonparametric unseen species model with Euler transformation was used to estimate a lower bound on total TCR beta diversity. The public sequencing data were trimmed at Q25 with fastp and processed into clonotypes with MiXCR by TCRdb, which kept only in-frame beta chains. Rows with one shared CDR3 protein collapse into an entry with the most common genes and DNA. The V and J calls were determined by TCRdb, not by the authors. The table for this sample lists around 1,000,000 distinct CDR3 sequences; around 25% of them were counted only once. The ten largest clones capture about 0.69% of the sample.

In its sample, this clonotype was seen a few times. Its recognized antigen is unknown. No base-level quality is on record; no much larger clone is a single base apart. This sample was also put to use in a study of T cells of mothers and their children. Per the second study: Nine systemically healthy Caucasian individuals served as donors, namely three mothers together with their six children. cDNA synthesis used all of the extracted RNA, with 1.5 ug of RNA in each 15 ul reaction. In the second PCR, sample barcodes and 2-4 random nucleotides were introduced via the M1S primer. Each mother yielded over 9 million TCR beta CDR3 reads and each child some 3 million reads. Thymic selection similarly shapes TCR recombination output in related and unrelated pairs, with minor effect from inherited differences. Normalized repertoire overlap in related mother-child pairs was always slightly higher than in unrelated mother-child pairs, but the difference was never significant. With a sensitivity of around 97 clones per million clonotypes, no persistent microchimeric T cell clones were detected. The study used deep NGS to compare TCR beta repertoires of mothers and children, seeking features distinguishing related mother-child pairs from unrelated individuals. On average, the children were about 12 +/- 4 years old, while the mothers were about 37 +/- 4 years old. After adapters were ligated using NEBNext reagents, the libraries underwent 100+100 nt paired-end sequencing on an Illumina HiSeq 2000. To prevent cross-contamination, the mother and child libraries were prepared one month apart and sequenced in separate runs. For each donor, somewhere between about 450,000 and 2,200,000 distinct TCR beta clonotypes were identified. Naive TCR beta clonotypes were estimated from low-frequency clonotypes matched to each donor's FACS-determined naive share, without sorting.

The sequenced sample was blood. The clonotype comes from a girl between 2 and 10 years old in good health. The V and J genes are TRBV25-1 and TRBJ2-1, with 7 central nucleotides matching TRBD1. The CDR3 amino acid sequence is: CASSASTGSYNEQFF. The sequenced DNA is TGTGCCAGCAGTGCCTCGACAGGGTCGTACAATGAGCAGTTCTTC.